Shown below are 15 T cell receptor beta chains from a single sample sequenced in a study of blood T cells in healthy people across ages. PCR was performed a second time for about 6 to 12 cycles using a sample-barcoded 5' primer and a J-beta primer mix. TCRdb re-called the 5' RACE reads through MiXCR, storing one row per CDR3 protein. The sample yields 730,000 or so distinct CDR3 sequences, less than 45% seen once. Sequencing was performed on blood. The source is an elderly man in good health.

This clonotype was found a few times. The junction departs from germline at one end; a sequencing error may be responsible. The genes are TRBV18 and TRBJ2-6; D call uncertain. The V gene's germline CDR1 is KGHSH and CDR2 LQKENI. The CDR3 loop spans 16 amino acids. The CDR3 DNA reads TGTGCTAGCTCACTAAATCCCTTCTCTGGGGCCAACGTCCTGACTTTC. This codes for CASSLNPFSGANVLTF.

This chain connects TRBV4-3 to TRBJ2-1; 11 bases map to TRBD2. The V and J ends lost 4 bases and 8 bases, in that order; junction bases with no gene match: 7. The germline gives CDR1 LGHNA, CDR2 YSLEER. This CDR3 has 15 amino acids. CDR3 in DNA: TGCGCCAGCAGCCTACTAGCGGGAGCAAGGGATGAGCAGTTCTTC. It specifies CASSLLAGARDEQFF.

This clonotype was observed a handful of times. The DNA for the CDR3 is TGTGCCAGCACCATAGCCAGGGACAGGGGAGGAGAGACCCAGTACTTC. Translation gives CASTIARDRGGETQYF. V and J are TRBV7-9 and TRBJ2-5; 10 nucleotides line up with TRBD1. Germline lookup yields CDR1 SEHNR and CDR2 FQNEAQ (reference sequence). The V and J ends lost 7 bases and 4 bases, in that order; junction bases with no gene match: 12. This CDR3 has 16 amino acids.

The chain has TRBV7-8 and TRBJ1-1; D is uncertain. Trimming shortened V by 5 bases and J by 6 bases, and 16 bases separated the two germline ends. Germline CDR1 SGHVS, CDR2 FQNEAQ. CDR3 length: 14 residues. The DNA for the CDR3 is TGTGCCAGCAGCCTCCTCTCCGATGGAGCTGAAGCTTTCTTT. This translates into CASSLLSDGAEAFF.

This clonotype was detected only a few times. The chain recombines TRBV12-3 or TRBV12-4 with TRBJ2-1; D tentatively reads TRBD1 or TRBD2 (6 bases each). V shed 3 bases and J shed 5 bases, with 17 bases lying between them. CDR3 length equals 16 residues. CDR3 sequence: CASSFDLGGRDNEQFF. DNA of the CDR3: TGTGCCAGCAGTTTCGACCTCGGGGGCAGGGACAATGAGCAGTTCTTC.

The chain is built from TRBV6-2 or TRBV6-3 and TRBJ2-5; D assignment may be TRBD1 or TRBD2 (5 bases each). The CDR3 runs 13 residues. The germline V and J ends were trimmed by 6 bases and 5 bases, with 13 bases remaining between them. In germline, CDR1 is MNHEY, CDR2 SVGEGT. The CDR3 DNA follows: TGTGCCAGCAGCCCCTGGGGGTGGGAGACCCAGTACTTC. Translating it yields CASSPWGWETQYF.

The genes are TRBV20-1 and TRBJ2-7, with 7 positions matching TRBD1. The CDR3 contains 15 residues. In germline, CDR1 is DFQATT, CDR2 SNEGSKA (reference sequence). V shed 0 bases, J shed 5 bases, and the junction held 10 bases outside the gene matches. The CDR3 region is CSARDSATGIHEQYF. The CDR3 DNA reads as TGCAGTGCTAGAGATTCCGCGACAGGGATTCACGAGCAGTACTTC.

J is TRBJ2-2 and V is TRBV7-2; D ambiguous. CDR1 SGHTA and CDR2 FQGNSA come from the germline V gene. CDR3 size: 13 residues. Trimming removed 8 bases at V and 1 base at J, with 8 bases between. The CDR3 DNA reads TGTGCCAGCTCGAGGCGGAACACCGGGGAGCTGTTTTTT. Its translation: CASSRRNTGELFF.

This chain uses TRBV10-1 with TRBJ2-3; 8 bases fit TRBD2. The CDR3 is 16 residues long. The ends lost 5 bases at V and 3 bases at J; junction bases unmatched: 10. In germline, CDR1 is WNHNN, CDR2 SYGVQD (reference sequence). CDR3 region: CASSLGPGGWTDTQYF. The CDR3 DNA is TGCGCCAGCAGTCTTGGACCGGGAGGGTGGACAGATACGCAGTATTTT.

V usage is TRBV7-2 and J usage is TRBJ2-5; D is perhaps TRBD2 (6 bases). With the DNA end fitting TRBJ2-7 better, the J assignment may be wrong. This CDR3 is 15 amino acids long. CDR1 SGHTA and CDR2 FQGNSA come from the germline V gene. CDR3 residues: CASSLPGLATYEQYF. Written as DNA, the CDR3 is TGTGCCAGCAGTTTACCGGGGCTAGCGACTTACGAGCAGTACTTC.

The gene calls are TRBV7-9 and TRBJ2-1, with 9 bases identical to TRBD2. Germline CDR1 reads SEHNR; CDR2 reads FQNEAQ (reference sequence). J lost 9 bases, V lost 5 bases, and 8 bases had no gene match. The CDR3 sequence is 14 residues long. The CDR3 is CASSISGSAAEQFF. CDR3 DNA: TGTGCCAGCAGCATTAGCGGGAGTGCCGCTGAGCAGTTCTTC.

The CDR3 loop is CASKVRTGATEAFF. The CDR3 DNA is TGTGCCAGCAAGGTACGGACAGGGGCCACTGAAGCTTTCTTT. This chain connects TRBV28 to TRBJ1-1, with 9 bases lining up with TRBD1. The V gene end was trimmed by 7 bases and the J gene end by 4 bases; junction bases not matched to a gene: 7. There are 14 residues in the CDR3. In germline, CDR1 is MDHEN, CDR2 SYDVKM.

J is TRBJ2-2 and V is TRBV12-3 or TRBV12-4; TRBD1 matches at 7 bases. The CDR3 has 15 residues. V shed 6 bases, J shed 4 bases, and the junction held 8 bases outside the gene matches. The DNA for the CDR3 is TGTGCCAGCAGAAGACAGGGAACGGTCACCGGGGAGCTGTTTTTT. It encodes CASRRQGTVTGELFF.

The chain uses TRBV20-1 and TRBJ2-3, with a weak D call TRBD2 (6 bases). CDR1 DFQATT and CDR2 SNEGSKA come from the germline V gene (reference sequence). The CDR3 contains 17 residues. With 5 bases removed from V and 1 base from J, the gap between germline ends came to 22 bases. The CDR3 nucleotides are TGCAGTGCTGGCCCTCGAGTGGGCGGGGCCGGCACAGATACGCAGTATTTT. Residues: CSAGPRVGGAGTDTQYF.

The chain couples TRBV10-2 to TRBJ2-3; 11 bases are a match to TRBD2. V gave up 4 bases and J gave up 2 bases; unmatched junction bases: 8. The CDR3 spans 17 residues. Per the germline V gene, CDR1 is WSHSY and CDR2 is SAAADI. CDR3 nucleotides: TGCGCCAGCAGTGCTTCTAGCGGGGGGCCTATCACAGATACGCAGTATTTT. This sequence encodes CASSASSGGPITDTQYF.